Listed here is a single T cell receptor beta chain. TCRdb's table, derived via immunoSEQ multiplex PCR, lists solely in-frame clones and lacks some. Of about 120,000 clones in the sample, 80% to 90% were seen once. The CDR3 runs to 15 residues. Per germline, CDR1 LGHNT and CDR2 FRNRAP. Trimming took 5 bases from V and 6 from J; bases not matched to a gene: 10. The data were taken from a study of control samples from healthy donors and cancer patients. V gene TRBV12-5 combines with J gene TRBJ2-7; 10 bases are a match to TRBD1. The sequenced material came from PBMCs. The TCR comes from a woman aged 45 to 65 with colorectal cancer. The CDR3 reads CASGPHRDRGGEQYF. CDR3 nucleotides: TGTGCTAGTGGTCCACACCGGGACAGGGGAGGCGAGCAGTACTTC.